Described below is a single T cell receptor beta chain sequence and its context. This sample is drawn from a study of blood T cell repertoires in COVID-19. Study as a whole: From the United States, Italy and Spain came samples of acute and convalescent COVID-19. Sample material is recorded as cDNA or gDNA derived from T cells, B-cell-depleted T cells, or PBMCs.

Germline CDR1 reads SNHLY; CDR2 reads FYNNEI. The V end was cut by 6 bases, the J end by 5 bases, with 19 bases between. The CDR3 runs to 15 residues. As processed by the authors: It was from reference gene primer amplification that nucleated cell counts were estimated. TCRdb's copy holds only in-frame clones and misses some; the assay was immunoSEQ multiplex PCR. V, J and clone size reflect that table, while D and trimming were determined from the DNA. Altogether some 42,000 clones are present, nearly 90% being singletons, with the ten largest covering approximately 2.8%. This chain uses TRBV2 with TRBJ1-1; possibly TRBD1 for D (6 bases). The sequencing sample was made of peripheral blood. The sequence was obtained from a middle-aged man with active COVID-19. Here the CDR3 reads CASRLRSGQGTEAFF. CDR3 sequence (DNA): TGTGCCAGCAGGTTACGCTCTGGGCAGGGGACTGAAGCTTTCTTT.